Shown below are 25 T cell receptor beta chains from a single sample sequenced in a study of Ad26.COV2.S vaccination and SARS-CoV-2 variants. Treatment in this sample: around 19 received Ad26.COV2.S at low or high dose, single or two shots; several received placebo; per-sample allocation not given. Day 63 after the first vaccine or placebo injection was the time point for sampling. Produced via immunoSEQ multiplex PCR; TCRdb's table is partial and in-frame only. Among about 480,000 clones listed, around nine tenths were seen once. The material was peripheral blood, obtained in a trial of Ad26.COV2.S vaccine versus placebo. The receptors here all came from a person between 18 and 60 years old who received the Ad26.COV2.S COVID-19 vaccine or a placebo.

The chain carries TRBV6-5 and TRBJ2-1, with D possibly TRBD2 on 5 matching bases. Per germline, CDR1 MNHEY and CDR2 SVGAGI. The CDR3 runs 13 residues. Trimming stripped 6 bases from V and 7 bases from J, with 13 bases between. The DNA for the CDR3 is TGTGCCAGCAGCTCCAACCCGGGGAATGAGCAGTTCTTC. Protein: CASSSNPGNEQFF.

This chain joins TRBV5-1 and TRBJ2-2; 8 bases are shared with TRBD2. This CDR3 has 15 amino acids. In germline, CDR1 is SGHRS, CDR2 YFSETQ. J gave up 3 bases and V 3 bases, and 4 bases lay outside the gene matches. CDR3 DNA sequence: TGCGCCAGCAGCTATACTAGCGGCGACACCGGGGAGCTGTTTTTT. Translating gives CASSYTSGDTGELFF.

This chain connects TRBV11-3 to TRBJ2-7, with 7 bases lining up with TRBD1. The J segment lost 6 bases and the V segment lost 4 bases, leaving 12 bases of the junction unmatched. From germline, CDR1 is SGHNT and CDR2 YENEEA. This CDR3 region has 15 residues. The CDR3 DNA reads TGTGCCAGCAGCTCGGGACAGACCACCCTCACCGAGCAGTACTTC. Residues: CASSSGQTTLTEQYF.

The chain links TRBV6-2 or TRBV6-3 to TRBJ2-5; possible D gene TRBD2, 7 bases. Germline V gives CDR1 MNHEY, CDR2 SVGEGT. V lost 2 bases and J 11 bases, leaving 18 bases between the germline ends. The CDR3 has 14 amino acids. For the CDR3, the DNA is TGTGCCAGCAGTTACGGGGGGGGCCCCGGGTCGCAGTACTTC. It encodes CASSYGGGPGSQYF.

V usage is TRBV30 and J usage is TRBJ2-2; D is perhaps TRBD2 (6 bases). Per the germline V gene, CDR1 is GTSNPN and CDR2 is SVGIG (reference sequence). CDR3 size: 14 residues. V was trimmed by 0 bases and J by 4 bases, leaving 9 bases between them. CDR3 residues: CAWSVGGTTGELFF. The CDR3 coding sequence is TGTGCCTGGAGTGTTGGGGGGACCACCGGGGAGCTGTTTTTT. The variable domain in full, with the rest retrieved from reference TRBV30 and TRBJ2-2, is SQTIHQWPATLVQPVGSPLSLECTVEGTSNPNLYWYRQAAGRGLQLLFYSVGIGQISSEVPQNLSASRPQDRQFILSSKKLLLSDSGFYLCAWSVGGTTGELFFGEGSRLTVL.

The rearrangement links TRBV19 to TRBJ1-1, with D possibly being TRBD1 (5 bases). The V gene's germline CDR1 is LNHDA and CDR2 SQIVND (reference sequence). The V end was cut by 7 bases, the J end by 11 bases, with 23 bases between. The CDR3 is 14 amino acids. The CDR3 DNA reads TGTGCCAGTACCCCGGTTGCGGGTGGGGGGTCCGCTTTCTTT. It is translated as CASTPVAGGGSAFF. Drawing the rest from reference TRBV19 and TRBJ1-1, the complete variable domain is DGGITQSPKYLFRKEGQNVTLSCEQNLNHDAMYWYRQDPGQGLRLIYYSQIVNDFQKGDIAEGYSVSREKKESFPLTVTSAQKNPTAFYLCASTPVAGGGSAFFGQGTRLTVV.

This clone came up a few times. The chain couples TRBV6-1 to TRBJ1-1; D remains ambiguous. V lost 0 bases to trimming and J lost 1 base, with 6 bases between them. The CDR3 covers 14 residues. CDR1 is MNHNS, CDR2 SASEGT, per germline. This CDR3 is CASSEARRNTEAFF. CDR3 DNA: TGTGCCAGCAGTGAAGCTAGGAGGAACACTGAAGCTTTCTTT.

CDR3 sequence (DNA): TGTGCCAGCAGACAGGGAGTTGGCTACACCTTC. Its protein product is CASRQGVGYTF. The J gene is TRBJ1-2, the V gene TRBV28, with D maybe TRBD1 (6 bases). Germline CDR1 and CDR2: MDHEN and SYDVKM. The ends were cut back, 6 bases at V and 7 bases at J, with 9 bases in the middle. This CDR3 is 11 amino acids long.

The rearrangement links TRBV7-3 to TRBJ2-3; D uncertain. CDR3 size: 17 residues. Trimming took 2 bases from V and 4 from J, leaving 19 bases between them. Germline CDR1 SGHTA, CDR2 FQGTGA. In DNA, the CDR3 is TGTGCCAGCAGCTTAGGGCGCAGGTCGAGAGTCCCAGATACGCAGTATTTT. Translation gives CASSLGRRSRVPDTQYF.

This chain joins TRBV4-2 and TRBJ2-5; D remains ambiguous. Trimming took off 0 bases at V and 5 bases at J, with 4 bases between the two ends. CDR1 is LGHNA and CDR2 is YNFKEQ in the germline V gene. The CDR3 has 12 amino acids. The DNA of the CDR3 is TGTGCCAGCAGCCAAGAGTGGGAGACCCAGTACTTC. As protein: CASSQEWETQYF.

This clone was found a few times. The V and J genes are TRBV11-2 and TRBJ2-3, with unresolved D. The CDR3 has 11 residues. Trimming pared 2 bases from V and 4 bases from J, leaving 1 base between. Germline V lookup: CDR1 SGHAT, CDR2 FQNNGV. The CDR3 sequence is CASSLSDTQYF. The CDR3, as DNA: TGTGCCAGCAGCTTATCAGATACGCAGTATTTT. Combining the CDR3 with reference TRBV11-2 and TRBJ2-3 gives the whole variable domain EAGVAQSPRYKIIEKRQSVAFWCNPISGHATLYWYQQILGQGPKLLIQFQNNGVVDDSQLPKDRFSAERLKGVDSTLKIQPAKLEDSAVYLCASSLSDTQYFGPGTRLTVL.

The rearrangement joins TRBV6-5 to TRBJ1-4, with 7 bases aligning to TRBD1. V gave up 7 bases and J gave up 2 bases; unmatched junction bases: 7. The CDR3 contains 15 residues. CDR1 and CDR2 from the germline V gene are MNHEY and SVGAGI. The CDR3 nucleotides read TGTGCCAGCAACAGGGGTGCCGCGACTAATGAAAAACTGTTTTTT. Amino acid sequence: CASNRGAATNEKLFF.

This clone was seen ten or more times. This chain links TRBV9 with TRBJ1-1; no clear D. This CDR3 is built from 13 residues. V lost 6 bases to trimming and J lost 8 bases, with 17 bases between them. Germline CDR1 SGDLS, CDR2 YYNGEE. The CDR3 DNA sequence: TGTGCCAGCACTCCGGGCCCTGGAGGAGAAGCTTTCTTT. Protein sequence: CASTPGPGGEAFF.

The chain is built from TRBV24-1 and TRBJ2-4, with 10 bases aligning to TRBD1. The length of the CDR3 is 14 residues. With V trimmed by 5 bases and J by 10 bases, 7 bases remained unmatched. The germline CDR1 and CDR2 sequences are KGHDR and SFDVKD. The CDR3 here is CATSAEGQGGIQYF. The CDR3 nucleotides are TGTGCCACCAGTGCGGAAGGACAGGGGGGAATTCAGTACTTC.

There are a few counts of this clone. The rearrangement uses TRBV10-3 and TRBJ2-7, with no clear D. Deletions cut 0 bases from V and 2 bases from J, with 11 bases between. The length of the CDR3 is 15 residues. The germline gives CDR1 ENHRY, CDR2 SYGVKD. The CDR3 DNA follows: TGTGCCATCAGTGAGTCGGAATTCCCGACCTACGAGCAGTACTTC. Amino acids: CAISESEFPTYEQYF.

The chain uses TRBV4-1 and TRBJ1-3, with 8 bases lining up with TRBD1. The CDR3 has 17 amino acids. Germline V gene lookup returns CDR1 MGHRA and CDR2 YSYEKL. V dropped 4 bases and J dropped 4; count of bases not matched to a gene: 12. In nucleotides, the CDR3 is TGCGCCAGCAGCCTAATTCCGTGGACAGGGACAGGAAACACCATATATTTT. Its translation: CASSLIPWTGTGNTIYF.

V and J are TRBV2 and TRBJ2-3, with 10 bases fitting TRBD2. The CDR3 has 17 amino acids. V lost 3 bases to trimming and J lost 8 bases; unmatched junction nucleotides: 14. Germline loops: CDR1 SNHLY, CDR2 FYNNEI. CDR3 in DNA: TGTGCCAGCAGTGAGGGTCTAGCGGGAGCCCGAAGGGGTACGCAGTATTTT. The encoded protein is CASSEGLAGARRGTQYF.

This chain's CDR3 is CASSEQETYGYTF. CDR3 DNA sequence: TGTGCCAGCAGTGAACAGGAGACCTATGGCTACACCTTC. J is TRBJ1-2 and V is TRBV6-1; no definite D call. There are 13 residues in the CDR3. Germline V CDR1 and CDR2: MNHNS, SASEGT. Trimming pared 2 bases from V and 4 bases from J, leaving 8 bases between.

This chain connects TRBV18 to TRBJ1-2; D gene ambiguous. Germline V lookup: CDR1 KGHSH, CDR2 LQKENI. The CDR3 loop spans 15 amino acids. Trimming shortened V by 4 bases and J by 4 bases, and 16 bases separated the two germline ends. The CDR3: CASSQMEGGRYGYTF. The CDR3 DNA follows: TGTGCCAGCTCACAAATGGAGGGAGGCCGCTATGGCTACACCTTC.

The chain joins TRBV24-1 to TRBJ1-2; D not certain. V lost 4 bases, J lost 4 bases, and 3 bases lay in between. Germline V gene data show CDR1 as KGHDR and CDR2 as SFDVKD. The CDR3 sequence is 11 residues long. This chain's CDR3 is CATSDSYGYTF. The CDR3 DNA is TGTGCCACCAGTGACAGCTATGGCTACACCTTC.

V is TRBV5-1 and J is TRBJ2-5, with D possibly being TRBD1 or TRBD2 (5 bases each). V was trimmed by 4 bases and J by 4 bases, leaving 17 bases between them. The CDR3 covers 15 residues. The germline gives CDR1 SGHRS, CDR2 YFSETQ. The CDR3 DNA follows: TGCGCCAGCAGCCCCGAAAGGGGTGAGGGAGAGACCCAGTACTTC. Translating it yields CASSPERGEGETQYF. The complete variable domain, with remaining parts taken from reference TRBV5-1 and TRBJ2-5, reads KAGVTQTPRYLIKTRGQQVTLSCSPISGHRSVSWYQQTPGQGLQFLFEYFSETQRNKGNFPGRFSGRQFSNSRSEMNVSTLELGDSALYLCASSPERGEGETQYFGPGTRLLVL.

The V and J genes are TRBV12-3 or TRBV12-4 and TRBJ2-7; no clear D gene. V dropped 3 bases and J dropped 2 bases, with 8 bases sitting between them. CDR3 length: 13 residues. The chain's CDR3 is CASSLQAPYEQYF. DNA of the CDR3: TGTGCCAGCAGTTTGCAGGCCCCCTACGAGCAGTACTTC.

V and J are TRBV28 and TRBJ2-1, with D perhaps matching TRBD1 (5 bases). V lost 4 bases to trimming and J lost 6 bases, with 10 bases between them. This CDR3 has 13 amino acids. Germline V gene lookup returns CDR1 MDHEN and CDR2 SYDVKM. CDR3 DNA sequence: TGTGCCAGCAGTTCCCAGGGAATCAATGAGCAGTTCTTC. This codes for CASSSQGINEQFF.

V is TRBV28 and J is TRBJ1-2; 11 bases map to TRBD1. V shed 10 bases, J shed 4 bases, and the junction held 5 bases outside the gene matches. The CDR3 runs to 13 residues. Per germline, CDR1 MDHEN and CDR2 SYDVKM. CDR3 protein: CATRDRGSYGYTF. Here the CDR3 DNA reads TGTGCCACCAGGGACAGGGGGAGCTATGGCTACACCTTC.

The chain couples TRBV7-9 to TRBJ2-5, with 14 bases fitting TRBD2. CDR3 length: 13 amino acids. V lost 8 bases, J lost 7 bases, and 3 bases stayed unmatched. Germline CDR1 reads SEHNR; CDR2 reads FQNEAQ (reference sequence). In DNA form, the CDR3 reads TGTGCCAGCGGGACTAGCGGGAGTCGGACCCAGTACTTC. The encoded protein is CASGTSGSRTQYF. Using reference TRBV7-9 and TRBJ2-5 for the parts outside the CDR3, the full variable domain is DTGVSQNPRHKITKRGQNVTFRCDPISEHNRLYWYRQTLGQGPEFLTYFQNEAQLEKSRLLSDRFSAERPKGSFSTLEIQRTEQGDSAMYLCASGTSGSRTQYFGPGTRLLVL.